The rows below give T cell receptor beta chains drawn from one sample of a study of blood T cell repertoires in COVID-19. This table comes from immunoSEQ multiplex PCR, and its TCRdb copy is limited to in-frame clones, with some not included. This sample yields around 92,000 clones, of which roughly 83% are seen a single time; about 25% belongs to the top ten. The material sequenced was peripheral blood. All receptors come from a human donor in a cohort sampled during active COVID-19. CDR3s leave out the opening cysteine and the closing phenylalanine or tryptophan. Clone sizes are given selectively: once, few, many, or a class where the clone is expanded.

v_call	clone_size	cdr3_aa
TRBV5-8	-	ASSLDRVSGANVLT
TRBV18	-	ASSPQGAGELF
TRBV11-1	-	ASSLITGEQY
TRBV11-2	-	ASSRRDRGLGELF
TRBV19	-	ASSDSYSGNTIY
TRBV6-6	once	ASSSPLAGRVGELF
TRBV19	once	ASSIQSAGSGYT
TRBV28	-	ASRVQGTHEQY
TRBV7-9	few	ASTAGTGDYEQY
TRBV11-3	once	ASSLGGTTSYEQY
TRBV15	-	ATSREVAGADNEQF
TRBV20-1	-	SASPVSGANVLT
TRBV15	-	ATSRGTTGSNQPQH
TRBV3-1/TRBV3-2	-	ASSQDSKPTAGSGANVLT
TRBV2	-	ASTQSRWETQY
TRBV7-8	-	ASRTGASYNEQF
TRBV6-2/TRBV6-3	-	ASSYRSTEAF
TRBV25-1	-	ASSGAGYYEQY
TRBV6-5	-	ASREGSYEQY
TRBV15	-	ATNSGIDSEQY
TRBV5-1	-	ASSFGEGYYNEQF
TRBV2	-	ASSEGVLNTEAF
TRBV3-1/TRBV3-2	-	ASSLDDRGPGKLF
TRBV28	-	ASRPGTGDEKLF
TRBV13	-	ASTETDRGGNSPLH
TRBV19	-	ASSIGESAGYT
TRBV11-2	-	ASSLDLGDRGPLY
TRBV6-2/TRBV6-3	-	ASSYRIPLVAGQETQY
TRBV4-1	-	ASSRVGLAGDPYQETQY
TRBV5-4	-	ASSPGLKNYGYT
TRBV25-1	-	ASSEAQGNNEKLF
TRBV11-2	few	ASTNSAGGEQY
TRBV7-9	-	ASSPVVLSGNTIY
TRBV6-5	-	ASRLDGSQPQH
TRBV6-5	-	ASNLQGNTEAF
TRBV19	-	ASSQGGGTDTQY
TRBV25-1	-	ASSELGGQSEQY
TRBV18	-	ASSSSPTGESSGANVLT
TRBV11-1	-	ASSGTGEHEQF
TRBV4-3	-	ASRVRRDTEAF
TRBV6-2/TRBV6-3	-	ASSRRLEGGELF
TRBV7-2	once	ASSLWDRGDQPQH
TRBV6-1	once	ASSAGLGLAGIYNEQF
TRBV2	-	ASRRLASSTDTQY
TRBV7-8	once	ASSLEWTGGYNEQF
TRBV5-5	-	ASSLDLAGAMETQY
TRBV4-3	-	ASSPRLQGTAEAF
TRBV28	-	ASRSGQGRDTQY
TRBV27	-	ASSLGQLTGELF